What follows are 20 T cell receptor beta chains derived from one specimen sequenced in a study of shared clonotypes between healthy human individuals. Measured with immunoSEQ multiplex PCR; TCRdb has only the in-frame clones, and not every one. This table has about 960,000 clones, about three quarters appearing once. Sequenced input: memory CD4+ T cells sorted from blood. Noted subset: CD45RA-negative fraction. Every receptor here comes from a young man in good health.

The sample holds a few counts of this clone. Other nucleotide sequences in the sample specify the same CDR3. The CDR3 loop reads CASSSDRGYGYTF. CDR3 DNA: TGTGCCAGCAGCTCGGACAGGGGATATGGCTACACCTTC. This chain links TRBV7-8 with TRBJ1-2, with 9 bases fitting TRBD1. The CDR3 covers 13 residues. Trimming at V came to 4 bases and at J to 5 bases, leaving 2 bases not matched to a gene. Per the germline V gene, CDR1 is SGHVS and CDR2 is FQNEAQ.

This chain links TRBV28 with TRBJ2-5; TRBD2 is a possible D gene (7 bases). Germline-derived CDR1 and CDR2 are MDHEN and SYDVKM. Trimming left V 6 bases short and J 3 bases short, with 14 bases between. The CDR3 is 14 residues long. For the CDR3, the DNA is TGTGCCAGCAGGCCCCAGGGGAGGGAAGAGACCCAGTACTTC. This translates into CASRPQGREETQYF.

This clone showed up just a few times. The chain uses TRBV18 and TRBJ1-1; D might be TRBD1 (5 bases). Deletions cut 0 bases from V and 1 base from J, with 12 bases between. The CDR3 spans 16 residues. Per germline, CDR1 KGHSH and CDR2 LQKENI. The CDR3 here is CASSPPAQGKNTEAFF. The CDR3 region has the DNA TGTGCCAGCTCACCACCGGCCCAGGGAAAGAACACTGAAGCTTTCTTT.

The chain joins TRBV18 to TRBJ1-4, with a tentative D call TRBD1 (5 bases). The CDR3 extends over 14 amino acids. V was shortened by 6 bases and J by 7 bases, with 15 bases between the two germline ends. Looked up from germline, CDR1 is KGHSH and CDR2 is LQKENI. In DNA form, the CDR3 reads TGTGCCAGCTCCCCGGGACGAGAAATTGAAAAACTGTTTTTT. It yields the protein CASSPGREIEKLFF.

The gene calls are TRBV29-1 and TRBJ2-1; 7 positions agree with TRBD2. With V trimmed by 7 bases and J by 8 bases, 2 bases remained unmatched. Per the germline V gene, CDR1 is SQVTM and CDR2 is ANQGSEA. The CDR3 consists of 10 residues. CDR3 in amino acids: CSAGLDEQFF. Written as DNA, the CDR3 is TGCAGCGCCGGACTAGATGAGCAGTTCTTC.

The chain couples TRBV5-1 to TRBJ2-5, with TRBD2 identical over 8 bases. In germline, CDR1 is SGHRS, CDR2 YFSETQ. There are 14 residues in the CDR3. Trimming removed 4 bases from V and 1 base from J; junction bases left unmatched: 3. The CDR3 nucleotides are TGCGCCAGCAGCGGCGGGGGGCCCCAAGAGACCCAGTACTTC. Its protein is CASSGGGPQETQYF.

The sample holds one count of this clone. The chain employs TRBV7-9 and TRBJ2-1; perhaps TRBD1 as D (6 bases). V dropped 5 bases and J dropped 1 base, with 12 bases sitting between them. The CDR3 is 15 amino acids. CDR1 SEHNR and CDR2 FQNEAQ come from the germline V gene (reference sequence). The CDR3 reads CASSPGQLSYNEQFF. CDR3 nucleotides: TGTGCCAGCAGCCCTGGACAGTTATCCTACAATGAGCAGTTCTTC.

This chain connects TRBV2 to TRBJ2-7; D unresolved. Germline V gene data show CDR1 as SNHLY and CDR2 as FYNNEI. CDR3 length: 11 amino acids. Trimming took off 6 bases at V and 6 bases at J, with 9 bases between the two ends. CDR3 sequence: CASSLVSEQYF. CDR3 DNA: TGTGCCAGCAGCCTTGTTTCCGAGCAGTACTTC.

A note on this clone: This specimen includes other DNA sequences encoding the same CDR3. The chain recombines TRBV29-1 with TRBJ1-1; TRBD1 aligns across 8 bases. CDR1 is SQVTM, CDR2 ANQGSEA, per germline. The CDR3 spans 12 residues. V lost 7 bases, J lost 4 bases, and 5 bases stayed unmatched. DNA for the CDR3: TGCAGCGCCGGACAGGGCGGCACTGAAGCTTTCTTT. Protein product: CSAGQGGTEAFF.

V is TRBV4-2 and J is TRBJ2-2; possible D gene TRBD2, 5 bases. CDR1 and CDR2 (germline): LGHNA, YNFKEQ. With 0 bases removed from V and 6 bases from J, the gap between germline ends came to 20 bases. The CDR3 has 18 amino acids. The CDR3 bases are TGTGCCAGCAGCCAAGAAATGAGGCGGGTGAGCAATTCCGGGGAGCTGTTTTTT. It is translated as CASSQEMRRVSNSGELFF.

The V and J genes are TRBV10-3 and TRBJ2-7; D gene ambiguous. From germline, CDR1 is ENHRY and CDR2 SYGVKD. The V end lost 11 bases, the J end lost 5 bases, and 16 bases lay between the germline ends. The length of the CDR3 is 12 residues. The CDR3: CACRTSNHEQYF. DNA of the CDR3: TGTGCCTGTCGTACGAGCAACCACGAGCAGTACTTC.

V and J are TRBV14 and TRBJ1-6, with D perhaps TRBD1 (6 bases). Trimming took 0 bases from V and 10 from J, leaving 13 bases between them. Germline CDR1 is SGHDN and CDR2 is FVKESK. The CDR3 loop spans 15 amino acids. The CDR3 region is CASSQDTGFRSPLHF. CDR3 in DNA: TGTGCCAGCAGCCAAGATACAGGGTTCAGGTCACCCCTCCACTTT. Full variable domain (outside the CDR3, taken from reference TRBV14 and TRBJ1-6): EAGVTQFPSHSVIEKGQTVTLRCDPISGHDNLYWYRRVMGKEIKFLLHFVKESKQDESGMPNNRFLAERTGGTYSTLKVQPAELEDSGVYFCASSQDTGFRSPLHFGNGTRLTVT.

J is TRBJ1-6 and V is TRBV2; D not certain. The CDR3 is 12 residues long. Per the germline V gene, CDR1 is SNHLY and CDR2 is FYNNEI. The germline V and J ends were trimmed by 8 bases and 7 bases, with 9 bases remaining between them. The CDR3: CASRDTNSPLHF. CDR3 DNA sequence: TGTGCCAGCCGGGATACCAATTCACCCCTCCACTTT.

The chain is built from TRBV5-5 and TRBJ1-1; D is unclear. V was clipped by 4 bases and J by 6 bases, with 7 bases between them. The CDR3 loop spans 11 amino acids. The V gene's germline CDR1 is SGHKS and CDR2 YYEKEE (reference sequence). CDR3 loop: CASSPKSEAFF. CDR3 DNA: TGTGCCAGCAGCCCCAAATCTGAAGCTTTCTTT.

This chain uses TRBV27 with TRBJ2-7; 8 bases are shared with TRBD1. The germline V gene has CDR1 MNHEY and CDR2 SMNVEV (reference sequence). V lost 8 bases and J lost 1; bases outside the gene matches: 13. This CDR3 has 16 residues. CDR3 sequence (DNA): TGTGCCAGCCGACGTTCCGGACAGGGAGTATCCTACGAGCAGTACTTC. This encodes CASRRSGQGVSYEQYF.

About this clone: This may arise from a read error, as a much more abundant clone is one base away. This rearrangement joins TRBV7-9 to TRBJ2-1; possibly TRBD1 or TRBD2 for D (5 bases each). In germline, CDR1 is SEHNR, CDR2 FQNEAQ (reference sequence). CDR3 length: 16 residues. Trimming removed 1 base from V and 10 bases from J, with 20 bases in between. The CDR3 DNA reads TGTGCCAGCAGCTTAGGAGGCCCGGCAGGGCGGGTCGAGCAGTTCTTC. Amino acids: CASSLGGPAGRVEQFF. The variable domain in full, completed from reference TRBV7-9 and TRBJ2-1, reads DTGVSQNPRHKITKRGQNVTFRCDPISEHNRLYWYRQTLGQGPEFLTYFQNEAQLEKSRLLSDRFSAERPKGSFSTLEIQRTEQGDSAMYLCASSLGGPAGRVEQFFGPGTRLTVL.

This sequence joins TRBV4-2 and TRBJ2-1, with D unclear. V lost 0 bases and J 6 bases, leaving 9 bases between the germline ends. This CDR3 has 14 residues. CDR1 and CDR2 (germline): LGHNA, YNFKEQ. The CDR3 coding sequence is TGTGCCAGCAGCCAAGATACATGGGTCAATGAGCAGTTCTTC. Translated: CASSQDTWVNEQFF.

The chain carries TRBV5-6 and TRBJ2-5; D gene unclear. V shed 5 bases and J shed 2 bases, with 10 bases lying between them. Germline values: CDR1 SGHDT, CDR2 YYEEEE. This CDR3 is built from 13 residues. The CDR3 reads CASRGIAQETQYF. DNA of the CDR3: TGTGCCAGCAGGGGTATTGCGCAAGAGACCCAGTACTTC.

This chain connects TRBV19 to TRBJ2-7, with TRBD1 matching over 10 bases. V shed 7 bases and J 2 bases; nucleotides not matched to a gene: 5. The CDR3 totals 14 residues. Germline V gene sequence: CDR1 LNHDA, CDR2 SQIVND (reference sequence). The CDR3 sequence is CASNAGTGAYEQYF. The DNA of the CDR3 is TGTGCCAGTAATGCCGGGACAGGGGCCTACGAGCAGTACTTC.

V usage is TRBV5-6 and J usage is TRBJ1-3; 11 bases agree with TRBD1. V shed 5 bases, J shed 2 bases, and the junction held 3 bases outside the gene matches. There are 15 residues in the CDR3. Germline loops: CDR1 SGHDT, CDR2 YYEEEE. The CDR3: CASSGGQGAGNTIYF. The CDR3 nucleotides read TGTGCCAGCAGTGGGGGACAGGGGGCTGGAAACACCATATATTTT. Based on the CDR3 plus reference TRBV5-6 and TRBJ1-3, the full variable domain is DAGVTQSPTHLIKTRGQQVTLRCSPKSGHDTVSWYQQALGQGPQFIFQYYEEEERQRGNFPDRFSGHQFPNYSSELNVNALLLGDSALYLCASSGGQGAGNTIYFGEGSWLTVV.